Listed below are T cell receptor beta chains from one sample, sequenced in a study of OX40 agonist ivuxolimab in advanced cancers. This table comes from immunoSEQ multiplex PCR, and its TCRdb copy is limited to in-frame clones, with some not included. Of about 62,000 clones in the sample, around 92% are singletons; the top ten hold 13%. Sequenced material: CD4+ or CD8+ T cells sorted from blood, taken in a trial of the OX40 agonist ivuxolimab. Receptors originate from an adult with an advanced solid tumor such as melanoma, head and neck, liver or kidney cancer. Each CDR3 is given without its conserved first and last residue. A D gene is named only where the DNA matches it firmly. Part of the rows lack a size; the others show once, few, many or a class for expanded clones.

>TRBV27|TRBD1|TRBJ1-1|.
ASSLIIGDRGMGTEAF
>TRBV5-5|.|TRBJ1-1|once
ASSLSSGFNTEAF
>TRBV13|.|TRBJ2-1|.
ASQSRYSYNEQF
>TRBV30|.|TRBJ2-1|.
AWSSTGPNEQF
>TRBV5-6|TRBD2|TRBJ2-7|.
ASTQRGRSYEQY
>TRBV19|TRBD2|TRBJ2-1|.
ASTPEGLAGGTEQF
>TRBV5-1|TRBD2|TRBJ2-1|.
ASSPGASGRRDEQF
>TRBV27|TRBD1|TRBJ2-7|.
ATTGEGSYEQY
>TRBV29-1|.|TRBJ2-5|.
SVDGGYQETQY
>TRBV4-1|.|TRBJ1-1|.
ASCGGVSNTEAF
>TRBV7-9|.|TRBJ2-5|.
ASTAFSETQY
>TRBV10-3|.|TRBJ2-1|.
AISVGLAPYNEQF
>TRBV4-3|.|TRBJ1-1|.
ASSQEPVGDTEAF
>TRBV9|TRBD2|TRBJ2-3|.
ASSVVPARASGGTDTQY
>TRBV15|.|TRBJ2-3|.
ATSAGTDTQY
>TRBV19|TRBD1|TRBJ2-1|.
ASSKTGGYYNEQF
>TRBV7-8|TRBD1|TRBJ1-5|.
ASSFYGQGRHQPQH
>TRBV9|.|TRBJ2-5|once
ASSVAEGLRTETQY
>TRBV4-1|.|TRBJ1-5|.
ASSQVYGGSNQPQH
>TRBV6-5|.|TRBJ2-7|.
ASSYSLPGFYEQY
>TRBV4-1|TRBD1|TRBJ1-1|.
ASSKRTGSDTEAF
>TRBV19|.|TRBJ1-5|few
ASYMWGDQPQH
>TRBV7-9|TRBD1|TRBJ2-7|once
ASSPPGQGTYEQY
>TRBV6-5|.|TRBJ2-7|.
ASSVGNEQY
>TRBV4-1|.|TRBJ2-7|once
ASSQVNFNPYEQY
>TRBV19|TRBD1|TRBJ1-5|.
ASTAGTGENNQPQH